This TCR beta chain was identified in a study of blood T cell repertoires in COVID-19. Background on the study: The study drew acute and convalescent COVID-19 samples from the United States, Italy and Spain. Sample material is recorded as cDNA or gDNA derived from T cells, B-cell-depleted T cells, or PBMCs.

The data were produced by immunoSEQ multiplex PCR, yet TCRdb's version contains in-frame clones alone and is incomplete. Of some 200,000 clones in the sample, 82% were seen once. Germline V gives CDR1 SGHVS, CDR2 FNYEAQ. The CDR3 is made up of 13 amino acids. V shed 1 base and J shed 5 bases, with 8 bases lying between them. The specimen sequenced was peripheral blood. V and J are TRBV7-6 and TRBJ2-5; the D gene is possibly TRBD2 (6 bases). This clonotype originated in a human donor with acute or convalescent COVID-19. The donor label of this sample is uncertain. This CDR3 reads CASSLVLAETQYF. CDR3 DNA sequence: TGTGCCAGCAGCTTAGTACTAGCTGAGACCCAGTACTTC.